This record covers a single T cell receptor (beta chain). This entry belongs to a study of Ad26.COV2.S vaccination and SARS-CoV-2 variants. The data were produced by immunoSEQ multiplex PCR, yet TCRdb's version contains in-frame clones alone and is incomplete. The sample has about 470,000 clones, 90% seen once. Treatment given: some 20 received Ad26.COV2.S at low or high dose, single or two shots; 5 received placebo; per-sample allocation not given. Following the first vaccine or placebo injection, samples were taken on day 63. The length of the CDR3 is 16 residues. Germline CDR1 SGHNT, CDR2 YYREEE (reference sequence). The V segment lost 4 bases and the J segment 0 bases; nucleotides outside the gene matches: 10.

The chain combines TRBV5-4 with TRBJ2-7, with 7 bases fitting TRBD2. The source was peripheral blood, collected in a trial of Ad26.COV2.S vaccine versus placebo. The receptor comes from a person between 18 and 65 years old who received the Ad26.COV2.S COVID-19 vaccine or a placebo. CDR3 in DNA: TGTGCCAGCAGCGCCTCTAGCGGTAGAAGCTCCTACGAGCAGTACTTC. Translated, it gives CASSASSGRSSYEQYF.